This TCR beta chain derives from a study (dated by TCRdb to the late 2010s). Regarding the study in general: Sequence and structural analyses were applied in the study to characterize human CD8+ TCR repertoires that recognize immunodominant viral antigens. Study-wide conclusions, independent of this receptor: Reports indicated that CD8+ TCR repertoires specific to different immunodominant viral antigens were highly diverse and distinct from one another.

The sequencing machine was an Illumina HiSeq 2500. In TCRdb, the public reads were trimmed at Q25 with fastp and aligned with MiXCR, with productive beta chains retained. When rows share a CDR3 protein, they turn into one entry using the most common DNA and genes. The sample records over a thousand distinct CDR3 sequences, about 20% of which are singletons. About a sixth of the sample lies in the top ten. This clonotype was found a few times. Its antigen target is currently unknown. Qualities for individual bases were not recorded, and no much larger clone is one base off. The sequence derives from a female donor. The sample comprised CD8+ T cells (not recorded whether cultured).

Read as DNA, the sequence is TGTGCCAGCAGCCAAGTAGGGATACATGGCTACACCTTC. This gives the protein CASSQVGIHGYTF. This sequence uses TRBV14 and TRBJ1-2, with the D gene call left open. Via the germline V gene, CDR1 is SGHDN and CDR2 FVKESK. The CDR3 runs 13 residues from the cysteine to the phenylalanine. The read is trimmed to its CDR3 DNA, 39 bases read in frame from base 1. V drops 1 base and J drops 6 bases, leaving 9 bases in between.